This TCR beta chain is from a study of control samples from healthy donors and cancer patients. This clone was found a few times. Libraries were prepared by immunoSEQ multiplex PCR; TCRdb keeps only in-frame clonotypes and omits some of them. The sample records some 79,000 clones, 93% being singletons. Germline V lookup: CDR1 MDHEN, CDR2 SYDVKM. Trimming removed 6 bases at V and 0 bases at J, with 5 bases between. This CDR3 region has 12 residues. Sequences were obtained from PBMCs. This clonotype was obtained from a woman aged 40 to 50 with lung cancer. V gene TRBV28 combines with J gene TRBJ1-2; the D is unclear. As DNA, the CDR3 is TGTGCCAGCAGGGACGCTAACTATGGCTACACCTTC. It translates to CASRDANYGYTF.